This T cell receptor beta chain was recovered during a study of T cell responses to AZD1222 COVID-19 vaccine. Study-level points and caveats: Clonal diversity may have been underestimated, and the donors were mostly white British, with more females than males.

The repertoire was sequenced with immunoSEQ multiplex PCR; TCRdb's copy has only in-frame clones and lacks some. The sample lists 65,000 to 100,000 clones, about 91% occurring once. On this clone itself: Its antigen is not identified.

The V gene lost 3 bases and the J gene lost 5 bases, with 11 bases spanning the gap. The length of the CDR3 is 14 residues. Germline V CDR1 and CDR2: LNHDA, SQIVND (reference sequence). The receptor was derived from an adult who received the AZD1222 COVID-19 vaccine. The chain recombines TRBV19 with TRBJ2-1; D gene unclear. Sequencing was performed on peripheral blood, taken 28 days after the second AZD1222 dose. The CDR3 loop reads CASSMVWSDNEQFF. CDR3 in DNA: TGTGCCAGTAGTATGGTATGGTCAGACAATGAGCAGTTCTTC.